Detailed here is one T cell receptor (beta chain). Antigen unknown. This specimen belongs to a study of cytotoxic CD8 clonotypes in ibrutinib-treated CLL. Study-wide results and limits: Starting clonality was above that of age-matched healthy donors and tracked circulating CD8+ T-cell counts.

Profiling relied on immunoSEQ multiplex PCR, and the TCRdb table lists in-frame clones only, not all of them. Altogether about 60,000 clones are present, 45% to 70% being singletons, with the ten largest covering around 21%. V dropped 3 bases and J dropped 6; count of bases not matched to a gene: 13. Germline V gene sequence: CDR1 SQVTM, CDR2 ANQGSEA. This CDR3 has 16 residues. V and J are TRBV29-1 and TRBJ2-3; TRBD2 agrees at 9 bases. The material sequenced was PBMCs, taken after 24 months of ibrutinib treatment. The clonotype originates from a human donor with chronic lymphocytic leukemia. Here the CDR3 DNA reads TGCAGCGTTGAGGGGCTAGCGGGGCGTAAGGGGGATACGCAGTATTTT. Residues: CSVEGLAGRKGDTQYF.